This TCR beta chain was obtained from a study of cytomegalovirus exposure and HLA in healthy donors. The length of the CDR3 is 15 residues. Germline CDR1 LGHNA, CDR2 YNFKEQ. The V and J ends lost 1 base and 2 bases respectively, with 12 bases between them. The PCR was carried out with 60 Vbeta primers and 13 Jbeta primers. Clones were read by immunoSEQ multiplex PCR, and TCRdb kept only the in-frame ones, dropping some. The table records 150,000 to 200,000 clones, around four fifths of them present only once. The TCR was taken from a female donor in good health and CMV-seronegative. Material: PBMCs. The J gene is TRBJ2-7, the V gene TRBV4-2; tentative D call: TRBD2 (6 bases). The CDR3 sequence is CASSQGTSTTYEQYF. The CDR3 DNA is TGTGCCAGCAGCCAAGGAACTAGCACGACCTACGAGCAGTACTTC.